This is a list of T cell receptor beta chains from one sample in a study of OX40 agonist ivuxolimab in advanced cancers. The assay was immunoSEQ multiplex PCR, and TCRdb's table has in-frame clones only and misses some. The data hold more than 70,000 clones, with roughly four fifths observed a single time. The source was CD4+ or CD8+ T cells sorted from blood, collected in a trial of the OX40 agonist ivuxolimab. Receptors originate from an adult with an advanced solid tumor such as melanoma, head and neck, liver or kidney cancer. CDR3s include the opening cysteine and the closing phenylalanine or tryptophan. Each record gives: D gene, V gene, clone size, J gene, CDR3 DNA, CDR3 protein. The D gene is left open where the match is weak. Not all rows give a size; the values are once, few, many and, for expanded clones, a class.

d_call: TRBD2
v_call: TRBV5-1
clone_size: -
j_call: TRBJ2-1
cdr3_nt: TGCGCCAGCAGCTTAATGACTAGCGTGGATGAGCAGTTCTTC
cdr3_aa: CASSLMTSVDEQFF

d_call: TRBD2
v_call: TRBV27
clone_size: -
j_call: TRBJ2-5
cdr3_nt: TGTGCCAGCAGTTTACTAGCGGGAGAAAGAAAGACCCAGTACTTC
cdr3_aa: CASSLLAGERKTQYF

d_call: TRBD1
v_call: TRBV19
clone_size: -
j_call: TRBJ1-1
cdr3_nt: TGTGCCAGTAGTACCCTAGGACAGGGGGGGATTACTGAAGCTTTCTTT
cdr3_aa: CASSTLGQGGITEAFF

d_call: TRBD1
v_call: TRBV5-1
clone_size: -
j_call: TRBJ1-1
cdr3_nt: TGCGCCAGCAGCTGGGGACAGGAGAACACTGAAGCTTTCTTT
cdr3_aa: CASSWGQENTEAFF

d_call: TRBD2
v_call: TRBV7-2
clone_size: -
j_call: TRBJ2-7
cdr3_nt: TGTGCCAGCAGGCCTGCCCTAGCGGGGGGGTTCGGCGAGCAGTACTTC
cdr3_aa: CASRPALAGGFGEQYF

d_call: -
v_call: TRBV6-6
clone_size: -
j_call: TRBJ2-2
cdr3_nt: TGTGCCAGCAGGCGCCAAGGGACGATCGGGGAGCTGTTTTTT
cdr3_aa: CASRRQGTIGELFF

d_call: TRBD1
v_call: TRBV7-6
clone_size: -
j_call: TRBJ1-1
cdr3_nt: TGTGCCAGCAGCTCGTGGACAGGGATGGATGGCACTGAAGCTTTCTTT
cdr3_aa: CASSSWTGMDGTEAFF

d_call: TRBD2
v_call: TRBV5-1
clone_size: -
j_call: TRBJ2-3
cdr3_nt: TGCGCCAGCAGCGTGGAAACTAGCGTGACAGATACGCAGTATTTT
cdr3_aa: CASSVETSVTDTQYF

d_call: -
v_call: TRBV7-2
clone_size: few
j_call: TRBJ2-3
cdr3_nt: TGTGCCAGCAGCTGGGATGGGGGTAGCACAGATACGCAGTATTTT
cdr3_aa: CASSWDGGSTDTQYF

d_call: -
v_call: TRBV7-9
clone_size: -
j_call: TRBJ1-3
cdr3_nt: TGTGCCAGCAGCCGTCAGGGTGATGGAAACACCATATATTTT
cdr3_aa: CASSRQGDGNTIYF

d_call: -
v_call: TRBV6-6
clone_size: -
j_call: TRBJ1-2
cdr3_nt: TGTGCCAGCAGTTACGTACAGGGATATGGCTACACCTTC
cdr3_aa: CASSYVQGYGYTF

d_call: -
v_call: TRBV5-4
clone_size: -
j_call: TRBJ2-3
cdr3_nt: TGTGCCAGCAGCTTCTGGTCGTCGTATACGCAGTATTTT
cdr3_aa: CASSFWSSYTQYF

d_call: TRBD1
v_call: TRBV7-8
clone_size: few
j_call: TRBJ2-7
cdr3_nt: TGTGCCAGCACCAATGCTGGACAGGGGTACGAGCAGTACTTC
cdr3_aa: CASTNAGQGYEQYF

d_call: -
v_call: TRBV6-5
clone_size: -
j_call: TRBJ1-5
cdr3_nt: TGTGCCAGCAAGGAGAGAAATCAGCCCCAGCATTTT
cdr3_aa: CASKERNQPQHF

d_call: -
v_call: TRBV18
clone_size: -
j_call: TRBJ2-2
cdr3_nt: TGTGCCAGCTCACCAAACCGGGCGGTGAACACCGGGGAGCTGTTTTTT
cdr3_aa: CASSPNRAVNTGELFF

d_call: -
v_call: TRBV5-1
clone_size: -
j_call: TRBJ1-4
cdr3_nt: TGCGCCAGCAGCCCGGGGACTGCCTATGAAAAACTGTTTTTT
cdr3_aa: CASSPGTAYEKLFF

d_call: -
v_call: TRBV19
clone_size: -
j_call: TRBJ2-6
cdr3_nt: TGTGCCAGTAGTAAACCCTACTCTGGGGCCAACGTCCTGACTTTC
cdr3_aa: CASSKPYSGANVLTF

d_call: TRBD2
v_call: TRBV19
clone_size: -
j_call: TRBJ2-3
cdr3_nt: TGTGCCAGTAGGGCGAGGGAGGGCCAAGGTACGCAGTATTTT
cdr3_aa: CASRAREGQGTQYF